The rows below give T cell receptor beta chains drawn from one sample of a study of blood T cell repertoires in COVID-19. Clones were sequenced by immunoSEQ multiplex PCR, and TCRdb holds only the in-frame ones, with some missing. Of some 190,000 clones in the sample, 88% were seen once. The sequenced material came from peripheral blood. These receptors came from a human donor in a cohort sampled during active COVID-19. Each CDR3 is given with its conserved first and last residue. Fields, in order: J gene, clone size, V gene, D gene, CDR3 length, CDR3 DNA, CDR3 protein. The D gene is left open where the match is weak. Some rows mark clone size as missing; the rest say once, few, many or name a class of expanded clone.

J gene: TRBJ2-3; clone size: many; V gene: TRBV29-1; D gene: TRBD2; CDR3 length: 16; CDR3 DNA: TGCAGCGTTGTTTGGACTAGCAGATCTAGCACAGATACGCAGTATTTT; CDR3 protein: CSVVWTSRSSTDTQYF
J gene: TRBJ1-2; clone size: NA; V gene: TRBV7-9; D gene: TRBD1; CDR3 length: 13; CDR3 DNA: TGTGCCAGCAGCTTCGGCGGGACAGGCGGCTACACCTTC; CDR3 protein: CASSFGGTGGYTF
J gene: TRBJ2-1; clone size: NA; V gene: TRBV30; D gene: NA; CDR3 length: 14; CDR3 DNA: TGTGCCTGGAATATACAGGAAGGTTACAATGAGCAGTTCTTC; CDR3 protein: CAWNIQEGYNEQFF
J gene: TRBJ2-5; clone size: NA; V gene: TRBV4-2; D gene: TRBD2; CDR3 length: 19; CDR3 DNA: TGTGCCAGCAGCCAAGGGCTAGCGGGAGGGCCAGGCTCACAAGAGACCCAGTACTTC; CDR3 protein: CASSQGLAGGPGSQETQYF
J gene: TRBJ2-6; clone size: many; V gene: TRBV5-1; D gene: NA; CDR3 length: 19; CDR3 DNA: TGCGCCAGCAGCCTCGGGGGACTTGGGCTCCTCTCTGGGGCCAACGTCCTGACTTTC; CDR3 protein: CASSLGGLGLLSGANVLTF
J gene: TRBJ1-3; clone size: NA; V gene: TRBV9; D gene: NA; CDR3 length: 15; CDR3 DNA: TGTGCCAGCAGCCCAACCGGGAACTCTGGAAACACCATATATTTT; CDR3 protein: CASSPTGNSGNTIYF
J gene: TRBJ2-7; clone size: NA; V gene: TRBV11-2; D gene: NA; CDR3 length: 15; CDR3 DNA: TGTGCCAGCAGCTTAGATTCTCAGGGATCCTACGAGCAGTACTTC; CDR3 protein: CASSLDSQGSYEQYF
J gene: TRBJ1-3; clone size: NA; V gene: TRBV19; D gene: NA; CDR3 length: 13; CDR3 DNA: TGTGCCAGTAGTAGACAGTCTGGAAACACCATATATTTT; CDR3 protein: CASSRQSGNTIYF
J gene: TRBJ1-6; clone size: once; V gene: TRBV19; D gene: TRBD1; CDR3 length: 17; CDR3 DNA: TGTGCCAGTAGTTTTGGGACAGCCAACTCCTATAATTCACCCCTCCACTTT; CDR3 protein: CASSFGTANSYNSPLHF
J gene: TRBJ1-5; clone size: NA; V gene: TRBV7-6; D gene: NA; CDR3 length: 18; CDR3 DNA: TGTGCCAGCAGCTTAGAGTTGAGGGTAGGTGAAAGCAATCAGCCCCAGCATTTT; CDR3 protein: CASSLELRVGESNQPQHF
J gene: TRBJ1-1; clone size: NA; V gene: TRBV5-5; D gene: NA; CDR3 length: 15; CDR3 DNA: TGTGCCAGCAGCTTTGTCGGGACACAGAACACTGAAGCTTTCTTT; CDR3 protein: CASSFVGTQNTEAFF
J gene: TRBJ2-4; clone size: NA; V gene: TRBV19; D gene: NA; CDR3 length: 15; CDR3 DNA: TGTGCCAGTCGGAGCGGAGAACAGGGCAAAAACATTCAGTACTTC; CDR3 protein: CASRSGEQGKNIQYF
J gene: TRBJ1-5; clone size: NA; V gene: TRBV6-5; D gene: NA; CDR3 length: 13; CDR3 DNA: TGTGCCAGCGCACGGGGTAGCAATCAGCCCCAGCATTTT; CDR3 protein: CASARGSNQPQHF
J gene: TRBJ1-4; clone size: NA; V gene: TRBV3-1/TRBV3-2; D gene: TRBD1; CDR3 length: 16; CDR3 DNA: TGTGCCAGCAGCCAAGGGGACAGGGGGTATTGGGAAAAACTGTTTTTT; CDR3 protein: CASSQGDRGYWEKLFF
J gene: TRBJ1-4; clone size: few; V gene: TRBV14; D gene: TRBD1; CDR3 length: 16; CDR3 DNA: TGTGCCAGCAGCCAGCTTCCGGGACAGGGGAATGAAAAACTGTTTTTT; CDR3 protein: CASSQLPGQGNEKLFF
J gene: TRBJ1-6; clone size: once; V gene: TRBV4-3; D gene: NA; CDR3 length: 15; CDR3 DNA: TGCGCCAGCAGCCAAGATTTGAAGGGCAGGGACACCCTCCACTTT; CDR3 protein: CASSQDLKGRDTLHF
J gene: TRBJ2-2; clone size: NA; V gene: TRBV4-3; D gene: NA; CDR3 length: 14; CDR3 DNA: TGCGCCAGCAGCCAAGAACAGCACACCGGGGAGCTGTTTTTT; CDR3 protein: CASSQEQHTGELFF
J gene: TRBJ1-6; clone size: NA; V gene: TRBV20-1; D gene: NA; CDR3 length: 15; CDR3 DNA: TGCAGTGCTAGTATCCAGGGACAAATTAATTCACCCCTCCACTTT; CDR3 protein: CSASIQGQINSPLHF
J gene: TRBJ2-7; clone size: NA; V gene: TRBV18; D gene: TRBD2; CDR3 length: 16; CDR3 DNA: TGTGCCAGCTCACCTTCGTCGGGACTAGCGGCCTACGAGCAGTACTTC; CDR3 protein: CASSPSSGLAAYEQYF
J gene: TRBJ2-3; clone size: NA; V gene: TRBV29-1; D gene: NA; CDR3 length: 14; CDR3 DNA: TGCAGCGCAGAAAGGGACACCGTCCCAGATACGCAGTATTTT; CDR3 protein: CSAERDTVPDTQYF
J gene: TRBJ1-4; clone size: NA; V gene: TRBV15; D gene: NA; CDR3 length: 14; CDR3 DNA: TGTGCCACCAGCAGATCCCAGGGGAATGAAAAACTGTTTTTT; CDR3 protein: CATSRSQGNEKLFF
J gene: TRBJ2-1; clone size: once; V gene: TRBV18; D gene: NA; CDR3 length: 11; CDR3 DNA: TGTGCCAGCTCACCCAGGGGTGAGCAGTTCTTC; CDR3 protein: CASSPRGEQFF
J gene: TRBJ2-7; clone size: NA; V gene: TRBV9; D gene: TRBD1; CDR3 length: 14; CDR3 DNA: TGTGCCAGCAGCGTAGGGCAGGGGGCCTACGAGCAGTACTTC; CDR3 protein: CASSVGQGAYEQYF
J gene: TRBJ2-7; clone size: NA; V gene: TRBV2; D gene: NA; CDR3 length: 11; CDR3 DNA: TGTGCCAGCAGTGAAAGGAGCGAGCAGTACTTC; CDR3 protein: CASSERSEQYF